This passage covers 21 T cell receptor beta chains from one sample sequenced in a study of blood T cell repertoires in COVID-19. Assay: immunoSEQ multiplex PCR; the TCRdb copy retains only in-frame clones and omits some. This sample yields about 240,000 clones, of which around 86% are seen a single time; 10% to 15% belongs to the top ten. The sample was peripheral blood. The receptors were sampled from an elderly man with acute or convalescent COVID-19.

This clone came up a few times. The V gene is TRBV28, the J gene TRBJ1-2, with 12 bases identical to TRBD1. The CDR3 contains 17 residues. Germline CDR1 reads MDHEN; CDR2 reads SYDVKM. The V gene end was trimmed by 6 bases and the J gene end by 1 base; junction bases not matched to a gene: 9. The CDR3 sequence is CASRGGTGGRINYGYTF. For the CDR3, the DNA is TGTGCCAGCAGGGGCGGGACAGGGGGCCGAATTAACTATGGCTACACCTTC.

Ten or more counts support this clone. CDR3 residues: CASSLEQGTDTQYF. CDR3 coding DNA: TGTGCCAGCAGCTTAGAACAGGGCACAGATACGCAGTATTTT. The rearrangement links TRBV28 to TRBJ2-3, with D possibly TRBD1 on 5 matching bases. The CDR3 totals 14 residues. Germline V CDR1 and CDR2: MDHEN, SYDVKM. The germline V and J ends were trimmed by 6 bases and 1 base, with 11 bases remaining between them.

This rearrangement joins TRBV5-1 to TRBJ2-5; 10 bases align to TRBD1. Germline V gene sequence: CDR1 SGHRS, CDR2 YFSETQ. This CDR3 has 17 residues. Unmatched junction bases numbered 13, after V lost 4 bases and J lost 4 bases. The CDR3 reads CASSPTPRTGGLETQYF. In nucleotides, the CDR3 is TGCGCCAGCAGCCCGACCCCCAGGACAGGGGGTTTAGAGACCCAGTACTTC.

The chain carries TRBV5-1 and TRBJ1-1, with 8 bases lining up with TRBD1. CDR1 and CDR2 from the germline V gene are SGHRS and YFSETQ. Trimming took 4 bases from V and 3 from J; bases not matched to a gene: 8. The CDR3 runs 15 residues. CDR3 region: CASSAAGTGYTEAFF. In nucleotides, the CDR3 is TGCGCCAGCAGCGCTGCCGGGACAGGCTACACTGAAGCTTTCTTT.

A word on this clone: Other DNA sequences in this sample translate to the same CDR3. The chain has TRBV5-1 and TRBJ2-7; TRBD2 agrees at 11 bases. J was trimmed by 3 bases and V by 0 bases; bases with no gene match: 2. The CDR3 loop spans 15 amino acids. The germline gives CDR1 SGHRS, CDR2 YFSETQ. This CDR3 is CASSLGTSGSYEQYF. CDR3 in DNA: TGCGCCAGCAGCTTGGGAACTAGCGGGAGCTACGAGCAGTACTTC.

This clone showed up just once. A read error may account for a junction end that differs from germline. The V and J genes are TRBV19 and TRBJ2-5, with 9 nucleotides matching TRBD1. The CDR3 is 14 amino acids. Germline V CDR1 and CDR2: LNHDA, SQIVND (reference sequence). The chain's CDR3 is CASSPTGGQGTQYF. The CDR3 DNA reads TGTGCCAGTAGCCCAACAGGGGGCCAAGGGACCCAGTACTTC.

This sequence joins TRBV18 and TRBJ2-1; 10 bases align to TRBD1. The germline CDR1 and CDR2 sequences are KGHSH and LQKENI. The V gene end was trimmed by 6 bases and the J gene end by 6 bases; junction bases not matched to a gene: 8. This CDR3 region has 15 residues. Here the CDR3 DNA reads TGTGCCAGCTCGCCGCAAGACAGGGGGCTCAATGAGCAGTTCTTC. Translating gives CASSPQDRGLNEQFF. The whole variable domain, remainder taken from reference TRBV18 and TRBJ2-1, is NAGVMQNPRHLVRRRGQEARLRCSPMKGHSHVYWYRQLPEEGLKFMVYLQKENIIDESGMPKERFSAEFPKEGPSILRIQQVVRGDSAAYFCASSPQDRGLNEQFFGPGTRLTVL.

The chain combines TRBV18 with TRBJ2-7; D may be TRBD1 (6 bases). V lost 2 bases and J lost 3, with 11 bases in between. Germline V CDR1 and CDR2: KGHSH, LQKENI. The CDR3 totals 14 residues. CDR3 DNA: TGTGCCAGCTCACCAAGGGGACACAACTACGAGCAGTACTTC. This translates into CASSPRGHNYEQYF.

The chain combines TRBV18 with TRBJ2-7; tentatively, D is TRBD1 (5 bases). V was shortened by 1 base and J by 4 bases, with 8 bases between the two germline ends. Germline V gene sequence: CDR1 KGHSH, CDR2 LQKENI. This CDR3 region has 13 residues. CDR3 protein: CASSPRAGYEQYF. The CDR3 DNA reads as TGTGCCAGCTCACCACGGGCAGGGTACGAGCAGTACTTC.

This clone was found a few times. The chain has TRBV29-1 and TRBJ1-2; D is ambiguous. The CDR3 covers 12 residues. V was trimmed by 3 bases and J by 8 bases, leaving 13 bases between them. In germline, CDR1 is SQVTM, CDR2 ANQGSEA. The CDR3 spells CSVDGQSGGYTF. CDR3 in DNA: TGCAGCGTTGATGGGCAGTCCGGCGGCTACACCTTC.

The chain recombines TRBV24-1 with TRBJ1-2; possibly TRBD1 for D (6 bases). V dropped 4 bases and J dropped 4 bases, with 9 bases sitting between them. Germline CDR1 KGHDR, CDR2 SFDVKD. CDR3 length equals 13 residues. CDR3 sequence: CATSEGGGYGYTF. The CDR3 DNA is TGTGCCACCAGTGAAGGGGGTGGCTATGGCTACACCTTC.

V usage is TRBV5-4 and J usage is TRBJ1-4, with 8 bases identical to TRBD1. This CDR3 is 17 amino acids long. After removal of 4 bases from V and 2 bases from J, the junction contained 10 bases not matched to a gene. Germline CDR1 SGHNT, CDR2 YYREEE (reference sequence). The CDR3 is CASSGTDRTGTNEKLFF. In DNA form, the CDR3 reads TGTGCCAGCAGCGGAACAGACCGGACAGGGACTAATGAAAAACTGTTTTTT.

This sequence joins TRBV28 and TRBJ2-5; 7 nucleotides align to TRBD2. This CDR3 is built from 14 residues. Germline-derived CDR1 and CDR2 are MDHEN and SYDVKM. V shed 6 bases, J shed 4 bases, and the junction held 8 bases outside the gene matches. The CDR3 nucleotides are TGTGCCAGCAGCCTGGGGACTATCGGAGAGACCCAGTACTTC. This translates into CASSLGTIGETQYF.

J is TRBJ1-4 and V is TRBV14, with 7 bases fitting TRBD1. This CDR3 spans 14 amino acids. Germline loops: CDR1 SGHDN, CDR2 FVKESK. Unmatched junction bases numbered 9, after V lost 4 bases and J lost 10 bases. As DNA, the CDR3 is TGTGCCAGCAGCCCCCGACAGGGTGGGGGAAAACTGTTTTTT. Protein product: CASSPRQGGGKLFF.

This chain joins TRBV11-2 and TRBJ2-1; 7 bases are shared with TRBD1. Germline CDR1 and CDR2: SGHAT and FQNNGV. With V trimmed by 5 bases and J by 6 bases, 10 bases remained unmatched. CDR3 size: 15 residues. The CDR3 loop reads CASSPRNRGPNEQFF. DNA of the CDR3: TGTGCCAGCAGCCCTCGGAATAGGGGGCCCAATGAGCAGTTCTTC.

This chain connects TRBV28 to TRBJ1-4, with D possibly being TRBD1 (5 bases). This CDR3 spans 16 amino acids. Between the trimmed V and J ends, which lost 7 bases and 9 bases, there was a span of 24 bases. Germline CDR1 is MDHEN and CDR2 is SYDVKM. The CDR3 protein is CASTQLGRSTAQKLFF. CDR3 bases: TGTGCCAGCACCCAGCTCGGACGCTCGACAGCACAAAAACTGTTTTTT. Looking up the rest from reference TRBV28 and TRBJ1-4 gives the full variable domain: DVKVTQSSRYLVKRTGEKVFLECVQDMDHENMFWYRQDPGLGLRLIYFSYDVKMKEKGDIPEGYSVSREKKERFSLILESASTNQTSMYLCASTQLGRSTAQKLFFGSGTQLSVL.

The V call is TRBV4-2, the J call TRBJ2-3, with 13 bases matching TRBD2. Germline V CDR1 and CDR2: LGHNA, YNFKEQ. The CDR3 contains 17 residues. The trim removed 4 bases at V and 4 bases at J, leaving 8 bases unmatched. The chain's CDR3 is CASSPGTSGIEADTQYF. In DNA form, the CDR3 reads TGTGCCAGCAGCCCCGGGACTAGCGGGATTGAGGCAGATACGCAGTATTTT.

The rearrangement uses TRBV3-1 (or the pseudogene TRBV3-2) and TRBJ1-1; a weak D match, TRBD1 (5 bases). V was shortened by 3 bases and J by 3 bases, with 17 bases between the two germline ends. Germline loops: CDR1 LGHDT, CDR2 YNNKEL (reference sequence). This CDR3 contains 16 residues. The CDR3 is CASSQGIRASYTEAFF. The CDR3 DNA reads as TGTGCCAGCAGCCAGGGAATCAGGGCCTCGTACACTGAAGCTTTCTTT.

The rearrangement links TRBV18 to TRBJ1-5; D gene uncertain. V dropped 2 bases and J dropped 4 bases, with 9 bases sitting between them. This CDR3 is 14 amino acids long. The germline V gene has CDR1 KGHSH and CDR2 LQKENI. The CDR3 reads CASSPKGANQPQHF. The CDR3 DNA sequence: TGTGCCAGCTCACCAAAAGGAGCGAATCAGCCCCAGCATTTT. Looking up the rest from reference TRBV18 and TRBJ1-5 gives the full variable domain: NAGVMQNPRHLVRRRGQEARLRCSPMKGHSHVYWYRQLPEEGLKFMVYLQKENIIDESGMPKERFSAEFPKEGPSILRIQQVVRGDSAAYFCASSPKGANQPQHFGDGTRLSIL.

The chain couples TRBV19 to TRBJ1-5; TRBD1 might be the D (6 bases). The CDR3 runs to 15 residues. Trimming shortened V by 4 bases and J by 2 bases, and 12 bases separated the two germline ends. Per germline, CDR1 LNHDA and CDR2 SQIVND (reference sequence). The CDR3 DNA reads TGTGCCAGTAGTACTTCTGGGGGCGGCAATCAGCCCCAGCATTTT. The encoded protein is CASSTSGGGNQPQHF.

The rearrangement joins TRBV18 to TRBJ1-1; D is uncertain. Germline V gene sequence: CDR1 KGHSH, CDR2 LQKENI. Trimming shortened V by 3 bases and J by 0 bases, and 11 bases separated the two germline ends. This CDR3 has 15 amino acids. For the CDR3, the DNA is TGTGCCAGCTCACCGGCACAAGTCCTGAACACTGAAGCTTTCTTT. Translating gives CASSPAQVLNTEAFF.